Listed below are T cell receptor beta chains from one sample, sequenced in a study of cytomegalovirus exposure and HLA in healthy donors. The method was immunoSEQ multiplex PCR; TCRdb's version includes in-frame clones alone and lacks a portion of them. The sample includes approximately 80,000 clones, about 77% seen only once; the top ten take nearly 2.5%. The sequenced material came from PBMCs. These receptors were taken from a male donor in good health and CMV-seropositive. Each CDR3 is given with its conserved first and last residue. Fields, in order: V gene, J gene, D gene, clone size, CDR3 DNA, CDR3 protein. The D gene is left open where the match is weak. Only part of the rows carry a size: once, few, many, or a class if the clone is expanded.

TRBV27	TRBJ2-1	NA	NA	TGTGCCAGCAGTCAGGGACTGGCAGGTCTAGGGGAGCAGTTCTTC	CASSQGLAGLGEQFF
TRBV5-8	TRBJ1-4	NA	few	TGTGCCAGCAGCTTCTACAGGGATAATGAAAAACTGTTTTTT	CASSFYRDNEKLFF
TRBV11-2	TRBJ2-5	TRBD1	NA	TGTGCCAGCAGCCTGTGGACAGGGATGGCCCAGTACTTC	CASSLWTGMAQYF
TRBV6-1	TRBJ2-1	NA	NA	TGTGCCAGCAGTGAAGAAGGGAGCCTTCTATACAATGAGCAGTTCTTC	CASSEEGSLLYNEQFF
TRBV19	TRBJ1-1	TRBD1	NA	TGTGCCAGCACCGGGACAGGGCGCATGAACACTGAAGCTTTCTTT	CASTGTGRMNTEAFF
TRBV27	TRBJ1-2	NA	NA	TGTGCCAGCAGTTTTTCGTCAGTTGCTGGCTACACCTTC	CASSFSSVAGYTF
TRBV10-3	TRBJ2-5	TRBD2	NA	TGTGCCATCAGACGGACTAGCATCCAAGAGACCCAGTACTTC	CAIRRTSIQETQYF
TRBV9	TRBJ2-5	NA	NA	TGTGCCAGCAGCCCCGGACCGGGGCAAGAGACCCAGTACTTC	CASSPGPGQETQYF
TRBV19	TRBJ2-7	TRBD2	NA	TGTGCCAGTAGTATAGCGGGACTAGCGGGAGTGCACGAGCAGTACTTC	CASSIAGLAGVHEQYF
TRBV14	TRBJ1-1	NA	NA	TGTGCCAGCAGCCAGGAGGGGACGAACACTGAAGCTTTCTTT	CASSQEGTNTEAFF
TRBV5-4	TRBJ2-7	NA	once	TGTGCCAGCAGCTTGGCGGAGGGCTCGAGGCTCTACGAGCAGTACTTC	CASSLAEGSRLYEQYF
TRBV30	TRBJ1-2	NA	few	TGTGCCTGGACCACCCTCGGGGGGGCGGTTGGCTACACCTTC	CAWTTLGGAVGYTF
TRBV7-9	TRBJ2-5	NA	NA	TGTGCCAGCAGCTCAAACGTTCCCTCTCGTCGGGAGACCCAGTACTTC	CASSSNVPSRRETQYF
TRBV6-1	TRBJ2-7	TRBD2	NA	TGTGCCAGCAGTCCCCGTAGCGGGCTAACCTACGAGCAGTACTTC	CASSPRSGLTYEQYF
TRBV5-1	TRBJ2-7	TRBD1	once	TGCGCCAGCAGCTACACCGGGACAGGAAATTACGAGCAGTACTTC	CASSYTGTGNYEQYF
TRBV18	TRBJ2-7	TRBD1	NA	TGTGCCAGCTCACCGGCGGGACAGGGTAGGTACGAGCAGTACTTC	CASSPAGQGRYEQYF
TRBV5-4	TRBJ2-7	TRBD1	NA	TGTGCCAGCAGCTTGGGAGGGGGCAGCTCCTACGAGCAGTACTTC	CASSLGGGSSYEQYF
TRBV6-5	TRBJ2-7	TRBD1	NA	TGTGCCAGCATGGTTACAGGGGGCAACGAGCAGTACTTC	CASMVTGGNEQYF
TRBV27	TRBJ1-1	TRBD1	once	TGTGCCAGCAGAAGACGCGAGAGACAGGGTATCCCCTTGAACACTGAAGCTTTCTTT	CASRRRERQGIPLNTEAFF
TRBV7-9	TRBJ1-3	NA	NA	TGTGCCAGCATCGAAACAGGGACCTCTGGAAACACCATATATTTT	CASIETGTSGNTIYF